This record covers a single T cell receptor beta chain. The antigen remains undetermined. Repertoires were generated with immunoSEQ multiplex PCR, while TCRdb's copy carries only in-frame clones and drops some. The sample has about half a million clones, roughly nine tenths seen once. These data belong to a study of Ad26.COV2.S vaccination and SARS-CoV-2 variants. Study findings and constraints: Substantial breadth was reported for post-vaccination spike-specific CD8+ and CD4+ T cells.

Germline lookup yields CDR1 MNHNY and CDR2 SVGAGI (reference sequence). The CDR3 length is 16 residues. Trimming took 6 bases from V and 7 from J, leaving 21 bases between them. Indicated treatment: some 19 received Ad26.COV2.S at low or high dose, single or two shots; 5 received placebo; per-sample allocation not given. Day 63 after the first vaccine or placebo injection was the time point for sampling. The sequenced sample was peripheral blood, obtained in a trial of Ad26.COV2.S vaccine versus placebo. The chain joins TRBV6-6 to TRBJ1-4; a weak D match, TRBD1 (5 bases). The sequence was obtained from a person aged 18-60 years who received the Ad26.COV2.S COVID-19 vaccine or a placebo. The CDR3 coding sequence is TGTGCCAGCAGGGTTTCCGGGTCCGGGAGGGGTGAAAAACTGTTTTTT. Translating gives CASRVSGSGRGEKLFF.